This T cell receptor (beta chain) was sequenced in a study of blood T cells in healthy people across ages. Extracted total RNA amounted to at least 5.5 micrograms for each sample. A second PCR, run for about 7 to 11 cycles, used a sample-barcoded 5' primer plus a J-beta primer mix. TCRdb redid the calling of the 5' RACE reads with MiXCR, one entry per CDR3 protein. This table has almost 1 million distinct CDR3 sequences, 45% to 60% appearing once. This receptor was taken from a woman aged 55-75 years in good health. The sequenced sample consisted of blood.

CDR3 amino acids: CASSEPPPQETQYF. CDR3 DNA sequence: TGCGCCAGCAGTGAGCCGCCCCCCCAAGAGACCCAGTACTTC. The rearrangement joins TRBV10-2 to TRBJ2-5; no clear D gene. V lost 2 bases to trimming and J lost 1 base, with 8 bases between them. Germline V lookup: CDR1 WSHSY, CDR2 SAAADI. The CDR3 length is 14 residues.